This TCR beta chain was recovered during a study of blood T cells in healthy people across ages (dated by TCRdb to the mid-2010s). Turning to the overall study: In model experiments, template switching captured roughly one uniquely barcoded TCR beta cDNA molecule for every two T cells. To track age-related changes in TCR beta repertoire diversity, the study relied on deep sequencing normalized with unique cDNA molecular identifiers. Donors were grouped into four age groups: young (average approximately 15 years), middle-aged (39), aged (approximately 58) and long-lived (less than 85). Two additional independent replicas of 1 million unique cDNA reads from the same blood draw were analyzed for two donors (one aged 18 to 30 and one aged 80 or older). Broader findings and caveats from the paper: There was a strong correlation between observed TCR beta diversity and the percentage of naive T cells measured by flow cytometry. Estimates of total diversity based on one million sequenced T cells were considered lower bounds and underestimates. Because donor CMV infection status was unknown, age-related changes in expanded clonotypes were potentially confounded. Bulk unsorted PBMC profiling prevented conclusive comparison of naive and antigen-experienced compartments. Observed TCR beta diversity per million T cells fell roughly linearly with age, and a significant reduction was already apparent by age approximately 41. Compared with the aged group, the long-lived group had more naive CD4+ T cells, fewer expanded clones and increased TCR diversity, suggesting age selection.

The donors were under 40 Caucasian individuals from Russia, aged roughly 6 to 100 years, who were systemically healthy. Around 10 milliliters of peripheral blood were collected from each donor into EDTA-treated Vacutainer tubes. Ficoll-Paque density-gradient centrifugation was used to isolate PBMCs, with at least 7 million per sample. Trizol reagent was used to extract total RNA from PBMCs, with at least 5.5 micrograms per sample. For every donor, an aliquot of PBMCs went through flow cytometry to measure the percentages of naive CD45RAhigh/CD27high T cells. The library was produced with 5' RACE. Sequencing was carried out with an Illumina HiSeq 2500. A second PCR of roughly 7 to 12 cycles was run with a J-beta primer mix and a sample-barcoded 5' primer. Each TCR beta cDNA molecule received a unique molecular identifier from a template-switch 5' adaptor carrying 12 random nucleotides. At least 2.5 million CDR3-containing paired-end reads were obtained from each sample. First-strand cDNA synthesis was performed from all RNA using the Mint cDNA synthesis kit, with priming by a TRBC-specific oligonucleotide. Following uracil-DNA glycosylase treatment, a first 18-cycle PCR with universal primers M1SS and BC2_uni_R was performed on all cDNA. Per the original workflow: Each sample was normalized by randomly selecting 1 million high-quality reads, each carrying a distinct molecular identifier. Instead of being binned into consensus sequences, reads that shared molecular identifiers were thrown out. CDR3 identification, clonotype clustering and error correction used MiTCR with a Q25 quality threshold and the strictest error-elimination algorithm. A nonparametric unseen species model with Euler transformation was used to estimate a lower bound on total TCR beta diversity. Using fastp trimming at Q25 and MiXCR clonotype assembly, TCRdb reanalyzed the public sequencing data and kept in-frame beta chains. Each CDR3 protein appears once, grouped with its most common genes and DNA. TCRdb assigned the V and J calls; the authors' analysis was not used. This sample has 450,000 to 600,000 distinct CDR3 sequences in its table, and about 27% of those were observed once. The ten largest account for over 3.5% of the sample.

The CDR3 length is 16 residues, termini included. The entry retains the CDR3 DNA only, 48 bases that are in frame from base 1. From a lookup of the germline V gene (reference sequence), CDR1 and CDR2 are MNHEY and SMNVEV. Cut back by 0 bases and 8 bases, the V and J ends lie 14 bases apart. This clonotype was picked up one time. Its specific antigen is unknown. Because it lacks the conserved phenylalanine or tryptophan at the end, this CDR3 is likely a read error. The same sample was also studied in work on T cells of mothers and their children. The second investigation adds: Donors were nine systemically healthy Caucasian individuals: three mothers and their six children. cDNA synthesis consumed the entire amount of extracted RNA, loaded at roughly 1.5 ug RNA in each 15 ul reaction. In the second PCR, sample barcodes and 2-4 random nucleotides were introduced via the M1S primer. Over 10 million TCR beta CDR3 reads came from each mother, compared with around 3 million reads from each child. Thymic selection similarly shapes TCR recombination output in related and unrelated pairs, with minor effect from inherited differences. Normalized repertoire overlap in related mother-child pairs was always slightly higher than in unrelated mother-child pairs, but the difference was never significant. No persistent microchimeric T cell clones were detected, at a sensitivity of approximately 110 clones per million clonotypes. In the study, deep NGS was used to compare the TCR beta repertoires of mothers and children, and features distinguishing related mother-child pairs from unrelated individuals were sought. Mothers averaged about 37 +/- 4 years of age and children averaged around 10 +/- 4 years. After adapter ligation was performed with NEBNext reagents, the libraries were sequenced on an Illumina HiSeq 2000 with 100+100 nt paired-end reads. To prevent cross-contamination, the mother and child libraries were prepared one month apart and sequenced in separate runs. For each donor, somewhere between roughly 450,000 and 2,000,000 distinct TCR beta clonotypes were identified. Naive TCR beta clonotypes were estimated from low-frequency clonotypes matched to each donor's FACS-determined naive share, without sorting.

The chain is made from TRBV27 and TRBJ1-6; a tentative D match to TRBD1 spans 5 bases. This TCR came from a boy aged 2-9 years in good health. Input material: blood. In nucleotide form, the sequence is TGTGCCAGCAGTTTATCGGTGGGACTCCCGCATTCACCCCTCCACCTT. Translated, this is CASSLSVGLPHSPLHL.